The 3 T cell receptor beta chains below all came from one sample that was sequenced in a study of T cells in Graves' hyperthyroidism and ophthalmopathy. The investigators amplified TCR beta CDR3 regions from RNA transcripts. The study used the HTBI primer set for a first-round RT-PCR of the TCR CDR3. One entry per CDR3 protein results from TCRdb running MiXCR on the multiplex PCR reads. The table lists a few hundred thousand distinct CDR3 sequences, about 15% of them singletons. Sequenced sample: blood. Receptors originate from a woman in her fifties or sixties with Graves' hyperthyroidism.

This CDR3 is CASSPHPPGANVLTF. In DNA form, the CDR3 reads TGTGCCAGCAGCCCCCACCCTCCTGGGGCCAACGTCCTGACTTTC. The V call is TRBV3-1, the J call TRBJ2-6; D call uncertain. The CDR3 sequence is 15 residues long. Germline assignment: CDR1 LGHDT and CDR2 YNNKEL (reference sequence). The V end lost 4 bases, the J end lost 2 bases, and 9 bases lay between the germline ends.

For this clonotype: A much larger clone is a single base away; this may be a read error. The chain recombines TRBV18 with TRBJ2-7; D may be TRBD2 (7 bases). Trimming pared 4 bases from V and 9 bases from J, leaving 10 bases between. CDR1 is KGHSH and CDR2 is LQKENI in the germline V gene. The CDR3 spans 11 residues. The CDR3 DNA reads TGTGCCAGCTCACGGGGGGGCGGGCAGTACTTC. Amino acids: CASSRGGGQYF.

This clonotype was seen repeatedly, ten times or more. The gene calls are TRBV9 and TRBJ2-1; D gene ambiguous. From germline, CDR1 is SGDLS and CDR2 YYNGEE. Trimming cost V 0 bases and J 4 bases, with 11 bases left between them. The CDR3 extends over 15 amino acids. The CDR3 DNA sequence: TGTGCCAGCAGCGTAGAGTTTGGGCTGTACAATGAGCAGTTCTTC. Translation: CASSVEFGLYNEQFF. The full variable domain, its missing parts supplied by reference TRBV9 and TRBJ2-1, is DSGVTQTPKHLITATGQRVTLRCSPRSGDLSVYWYQQSLDQGLQFLIQYYNGEERAKGNILERFSAQQFPDLHSELNLSSLELGDSALYFCASSVEFGLYNEQFFGPGTRLTVL.